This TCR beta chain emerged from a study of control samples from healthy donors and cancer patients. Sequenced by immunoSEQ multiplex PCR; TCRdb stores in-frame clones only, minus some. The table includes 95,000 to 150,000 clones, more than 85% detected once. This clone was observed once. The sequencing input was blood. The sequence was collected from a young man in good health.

The CDR3 DNA reads as TGTGCCAGTAGTATGATCGGGACAGCGAATTCACCCCTCCACTTT. Translated: CASSMIGTANSPLHF. This chain joins TRBV19 and TRBJ1-6; 7 bases are a match to TRBD1. CDR1 is LNHDA and CDR2 is SQIVND in the germline V gene (reference sequence). The CDR3 runs to 15 residues. The V gene end was trimmed by 3 bases and the J gene end by 7 bases; junction bases not matched to a gene: 6.